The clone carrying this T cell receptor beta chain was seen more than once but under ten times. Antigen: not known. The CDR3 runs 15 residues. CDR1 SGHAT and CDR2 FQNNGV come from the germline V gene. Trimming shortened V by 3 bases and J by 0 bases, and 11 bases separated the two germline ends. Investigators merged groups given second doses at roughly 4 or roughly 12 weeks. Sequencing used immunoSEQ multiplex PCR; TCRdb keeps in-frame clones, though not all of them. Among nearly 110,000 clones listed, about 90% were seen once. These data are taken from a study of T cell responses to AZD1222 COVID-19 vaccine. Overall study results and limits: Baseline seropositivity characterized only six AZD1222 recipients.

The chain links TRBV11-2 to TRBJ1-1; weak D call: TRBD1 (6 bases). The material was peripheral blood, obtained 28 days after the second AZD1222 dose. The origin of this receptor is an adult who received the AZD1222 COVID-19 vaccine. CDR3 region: CASSFSPGVNTEAFF. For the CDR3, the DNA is TGTGCCAGCAGCTTCAGTCCAGGGGTGAACACTGAAGCTTTCTTT.